The 18 T cell receptor beta chains below all came from one sample that was sequenced in a study of cytomegalovirus exposure and HLA in healthy donors. PCR used 60 Vbeta primers and 13 Jbeta primers. TCRdb keeps only in-frame clones here, not all; method: immunoSEQ multiplex PCR. The table shows about 160,000 clones, with 80% occurring only once. The specimen was PBMCs. The receptors come from a man younger than 40 in good health and CMV-seronegative.

The rearrangement joins TRBV7-9 to TRBJ2-1; D may be TRBD1 (6 bases). From germline, CDR1 is SEHNR and CDR2 FQNEAQ (reference sequence). This CDR3 contains 15 residues. Trimming took off 1 base at V and 0 bases at J, with 7 bases between the two ends. For the CDR3, the DNA is TGTGCCAGCAGCTTAGAAGGGGGCTCCTACAATGAGCAGTTCTTC. Translating gives CASSLEGGSYNEQFF.

This clone was counted between two and nine times. V and J are TRBV7-2 and TRBJ2-6; D ambiguous. V was clipped by 5 bases and J by 4 bases, with 15 bases between them. Germline values: CDR1 SGHTA, CDR2 FQGNSA. The CDR3 loop spans 16 amino acids. The CDR3 DNA reads TGTGCCAGCAGCCCCTCGGCGGATCTCGGGGCCAACGTCCTGACTTTC. This translates into CASSPSADLGANVLTF.

A few counts support this clone. V usage is TRBV5-1 and J usage is TRBJ2-7, with D possibly matching TRBD2 (6 bases). CDR3 length: 15 amino acids. V was shortened by 4 bases and J by 3 bases, with 17 bases between the two germline ends. Germline V gives CDR1 SGHRS, CDR2 YFSETQ. CDR3 amino acids: CASSLWREDFYEQYF. The CDR3 region has the DNA TGCGCCAGCAGCCTATGGCGGGAAGACTTCTACGAGCAGTACTTC.

The chain carries TRBV21-1 and TRBJ1-5. TRBV21-1 is assigned pseudogene status. The CDR3 sequence is 15 residues long. This chain's CDR3 is CASPKGSQEDQPQHF. The CDR3 DNA is TGTGCCAGCCCCAAAGGGAGCCAGGAGGATCAGCCCCAGCATTTT.

The V call is TRBV7-9, the J call TRBJ2-7; perhaps TRBD1 as D (6 bases). Per the germline V gene, CDR1 is SEHNR and CDR2 is FQNEAQ (reference sequence). V was shortened by 4 bases and J by 7 bases, with 14 bases between the two germline ends. The CDR3 runs to 13 residues. The CDR3 DNA reads TGTGCCAGCAGCTCCGGGACATCGGGGGAGCAGTACTTC. It is translated as CASSSGTSGEQYF.

The rearrangement uses TRBV29-1 and TRBJ1-1; TRBD1 matches 9 bases. The V gene's germline CDR1 is SQVTM and CDR2 ANQGSEA. Germline trimming cut 8 bases from V and 2 bases from J; bases unmatched to any gene: 12. The CDR3 extends over 15 amino acids. In nucleotides, the CDR3 is TGCAGCCTAAACCGGGACAGGGAAGGAAACACTGAAGCTTTCTTT. Its translation: CSLNRDREGNTEAFF.

The rearrangement uses TRBV29-1 and TRBJ1-1; 8 bases align to TRBD1. Per the germline V gene, CDR1 is SQVTM and CDR2 is ANQGSEA. The CDR3 consists of 14 residues. V lost 2 bases, J lost 1 base, and 3 bases stayed unmatched. The CDR3 bases are TGCAGCGTTGAAACCGGACAGGGGAACACTGAAGCTTTCTTT. Residues: CSVETGQGNTEAFF.

The V and J genes are TRBV27 and TRBJ2-2; 10 nucleotides agree with TRBD1. The CDR3 is 15 residues long. V was pared by 2 bases and J by 5 bases, with 2 bases of the junction left unmatched. Germline CDR1 reads MNHEY; CDR2 reads SMNVEV (reference sequence). CDR3 protein: CASSLVGQGTGELFF. The CDR3, as DNA: TGTGCCAGCAGTTTAGTGGGACAGGGGACCGGGGAGCTGTTTTTT.

The genes are TRBV28 and TRBJ1-5, with 7 positions matching TRBD1. CDR3 size: 13 residues. The V and J ends lost 5 bases and 2 bases, in that order; junction bases with no gene match: 0. From germline, CDR1 is MDHEN and CDR2 SYDVKM. CDR3 amino acids: CASSGQGNQPQHF. CDR3 sequence (DNA): TGTGCCAGCAGTGGACAGGGCAATCAGCCCCAGCATTTT.

This chain joins TRBV19 and TRBJ1-5, with 9 bases aligning to TRBD1. The CDR3 covers 15 residues. The V gene end was trimmed by 8 bases and the J gene end by 5 bases; junction bases not matched to a gene: 10. The V gene's germline CDR1 is LNHDA and CDR2 SQIVND (reference sequence). CDR3 coding DNA: TGTGCCAGTGTGGGACAGGGATCCTTTTATCAGCCCCAGCATTTT. Its protein product is CASVGQGSFYQPQHF.

This clone has just a few counts. The junction does not match germline at one end; this may be a read error. The chain combines TRBV7-9 with TRBJ1-5; TRBD1 agrees at 8 bases. Germline V CDR1 and CDR2: SEHNR, FQNEAQ (reference sequence). CDR3 size: 16 residues. DNA for the CDR3: TGTTCCAGCAGCTTAGGGACAGGTTCTAGGAATCAGCCCCAGCATTTT. It translates to CSSSLGTGSRNQPQHF.

V is TRBV7-3 and J is TRBJ2-3; 15 bases fit TRBD2. CDR1 SGHTA and CDR2 FQGTGA come from the germline V gene. The CDR3 contains 16 residues. The J segment lost 6 bases and the V segment lost 0 bases, leaving 1 base of the junction unmatched. The CDR3 nucleotides are TGTGCCAGCAGCTTAACCGGGACTAGCGGGAGGGATACGCAGTATTTT. It translates to CASSLTGTSGRDTQYF.

The V and J genes are TRBV28 and TRBJ1-1; TRBD1 agrees at 7 bases. J gave up 3 bases and V 7 bases, and 8 bases lay outside the gene matches. The CDR3 consists of 14 residues. The V gene's germline CDR1 is MDHEN and CDR2 SYDVKM. The CDR3 coding sequence is TGTGCCAGCACCCTGACAGGGACGTACACTGAAGCTTTCTTT. Amino acid sequence: CASTLTGTYTEAFF.

The chain employs TRBV10-3 and TRBJ2-5; weak D call: TRBD1 (6 bases). The DNA end is more similar to TRBJ2-7, so the J call may be wrong. This CDR3 has 13 residues. Germline CDR1 and CDR2: ENHRY and SYGVKD. CDR3 DNA sequence: TGTGCCATCAGTGCCGGCAGGGGCTACGAGCAGTACTTC. Translating it yields CAISAGRGYEQYF.

The chain carries TRBV11-2 and TRBJ1-1; no definite D call. The V gene lost 1 base and the J gene lost 1 base, with 4 bases spanning the gap. Germline-derived CDR1 and CDR2 are SGHAT and FQNNGV. CDR3 length: 13 amino acids. The CDR3 sequence: CASSLGQNTEAFF. The DNA for the CDR3 is TGTGCCAGCAGCTTAGGGCAGAACACTGAAGCTTTCTTT.

In the case of this clone: Different DNA sequences within this sample yield the same CDR3. This sequence joins TRBV6-6 and TRBJ2-3, with a tentative D call TRBD2 (6 bases). V lost 6 bases to trimming and J lost 0 bases, with 13 bases between them. The CDR3 is 15 residues long. Germline CDR1 reads MNHNY; CDR2 reads SVGAGI (reference sequence). The CDR3 DNA reads as TGTGCCAGCAGCCCCCTCGGGGGTAGCACAGATACGCAGTATTTT. This sequence encodes CASSPLGGSTDTQYF.

The genes are TRBV28 and TRBJ1-1; D is ambiguous. The ends were cut back, 8 bases at V and 0 bases at J, with 16 bases in the middle. This CDR3 contains 15 residues. Germline V gives CDR1 MDHEN, CDR2 SYDVKM. CDR3 in amino acids: CASGQVREMNTEAFF. The CDR3 region has the DNA TGTGCCAGCGGGCAGGTAAGGGAGATGAACACTGAAGCTTTCTTT.

The chain combines TRBV5-1 with TRBJ2-1, with D perhaps matching TRBD1 (6 bases). Germline V gene lookup returns CDR1 SGHRS and CDR2 YFSETQ. The V end lost 6 bases, the J end lost 0 bases, and 13 bases lay between the germline ends. The CDR3 runs 15 residues. The CDR3 nucleotides read TGCGCCAGCACCTCGGACAGCCTCTCCTACAATGAGCAGTTCTTC. As protein: CASTSDSLSYNEQFF.